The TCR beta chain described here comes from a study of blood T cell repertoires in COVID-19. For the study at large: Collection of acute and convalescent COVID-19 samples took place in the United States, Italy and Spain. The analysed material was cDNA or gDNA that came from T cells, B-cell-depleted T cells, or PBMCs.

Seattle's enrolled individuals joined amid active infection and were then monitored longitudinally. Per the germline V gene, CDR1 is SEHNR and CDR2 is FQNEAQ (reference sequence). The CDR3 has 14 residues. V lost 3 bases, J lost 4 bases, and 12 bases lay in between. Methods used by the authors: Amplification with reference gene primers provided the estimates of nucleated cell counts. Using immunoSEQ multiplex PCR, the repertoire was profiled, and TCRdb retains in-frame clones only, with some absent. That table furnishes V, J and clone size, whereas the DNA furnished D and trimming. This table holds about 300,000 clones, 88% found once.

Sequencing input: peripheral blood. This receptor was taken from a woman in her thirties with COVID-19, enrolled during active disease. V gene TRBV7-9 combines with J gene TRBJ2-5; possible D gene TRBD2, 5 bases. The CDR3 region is CASSLVAGTETQYF. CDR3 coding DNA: TGTGCCAGCAGCTTGGTCGCGGGTACAGAGACCCAGTACTTC. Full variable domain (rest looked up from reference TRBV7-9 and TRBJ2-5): DTGVSQNPRHKITKRGQNVTFRCDPISEHNRLYWYRQTLGQGPEFLTYFQNEAQLEKSRLLSDRFSAERPKGSFSTLEIQRTEQGDSAMYLCASSLVAGTETQYFGPGTRLLVL.